These 26 T cell receptor beta chains came from one sample sequenced in a study of shared clonotypes between healthy human individuals. The assay was immunoSEQ multiplex PCR, and TCRdb's table has in-frame clones only and misses some. The table lists about 330,000 clones, roughly 70% of them singletons. Material for sequencing was memory CD4+ T cells sorted from blood. Documented subset: CD45RA-negative fraction. These receptor sequences come from a man aged 25 to 40 in good health.

This chain connects TRBV9 to TRBJ2-7; D may be TRBD1 (5 bases). The CDR3 has 16 residues. Germline CDR1 SGDLS, CDR2 YYNGEE. V was pared by 0 bases and J by 2 bases, with 15 bases between. CDR3 in amino acids: CASSVGAGQGAYEQYF. The CDR3 bases are TGTGCCAGCAGCGTAGGGGCAGGTCAGGGCGCCTACGAGCAGTACTTC.

This chain joins TRBV15 and TRBJ2-3; the D gene is possibly TRBD1 (6 bases). This CDR3 region has 14 residues. Germline V CDR1 and CDR2: LNHNV, YYDKDF (reference sequence). V lost 1 base and J 3 bases, leaving 8 bases between the germline ends. CDR3 loop: CATSRVTGTDTQYF. CDR3 bases: TGTGCCACCAGCAGAGTTACAGGGACAGATACGCAGTATTTT. Filled out from reference TRBV15 and TRBJ2-3, the complete variable domain reads DAMVIQNPRYQVTQFGKPVTLSCSQTLNHNVMYWYQQKSSQAPKLLFHYYDKDFNNEADTPDNFQSRRPNTSFCFLDIRSPGLGDTAMYLCATSRVTGTDTQYFGPGTRLTVL.

This clone came up a few times. The gene calls are TRBV29-1 and TRBJ2-4, with 8 bases aligning to TRBD2. J was trimmed by 0 bases and V by 6 bases; bases with no gene match: 16. The CDR3 covers 18 residues. Germline-derived CDR1 and CDR2 are SQVTM and ANQGSEA. The CDR3 DNA reads TGCAGCGTGTACTCAAGCGGGAGATCAAAATTAGCCAAAAACATTCAGTACTTC. It encodes CSVYSSGRSKLAKNIQYF.

The chain joins TRBV9 to TRBJ2-5; weak D call: TRBD2 (5 bases). The V gene's germline CDR1 is SGDLS and CDR2 YYNGEE. Trimming removed 0 bases at V and 2 bases at J, with 8 bases between. CDR3 length: 14 residues. The CDR3 bases are TGTGCCAGCAGCGTAGGGACTTCGCAAGAGACCCAGTACTTC. This translates into CASSVGTSQETQYF.

The chain couples TRBV4-1 to TRBJ1-2; D unclear. The CDR3 is 16 residues long. Germline V gene sequence: CDR1 MGHRA, CDR2 YSYEKL. The germline V and J ends were trimmed by 1 base and 4 bases, with 16 bases remaining between them. CDR3 bases: TGCGCCAGCAGCCAAGTCGAAGGCAGGTCAGGCTATGGCTACACCTTC. Residues: CASSQVEGRSGYGYTF.

V usage is TRBV28 and J usage is TRBJ2-7; D remains unclear. Between the trimmed V and J ends, which lost 2 bases and 2 bases, there was a span of 7 bases. Germline V gene data show CDR1 as MDHEN and CDR2 as SYDVKM. This CDR3 region has 13 residues. The CDR3 here is CASSLATTYEQYF. Written as DNA, the CDR3 is TGTGCCAGCAGTTTAGCTACTACCTACGAGCAGTACTTC.

V usage is TRBV7-6 and J usage is TRBJ2-5; a possible D gene is TRBD2 (6 bases). CDR3 size: 13 residues. Trimming took off 1 base at V and 3 bases at J, with 6 bases between the two ends. Germline V gene data show CDR1 as SGHVS and CDR2 as FNYEAQ. The CDR3 region is CASSLEREETQYF. CDR3 coding DNA: TGTGCCAGCAGCTTAGAGCGGGAAGAGACCCAGTACTTC.

The rearrangement joins TRBV27 to TRBJ1-5; maybe TRBD1 (6 bases). Germline loops: CDR1 MNHEY, CDR2 SMNVEV (reference sequence). The CDR3 loop spans 14 amino acids. The V end lost 5 bases, the J end lost 7 bases, and 15 bases lay between the germline ends. DNA for the CDR3: TGTGCCAGCAGTACCACAGGGTTCGGGCAGCCCCAGCATTTT. Translated: CASSTTGFGQPQHF.

This clone appeared once. This chain uses TRBV29-1 with TRBJ2-5; 9 bases line up with TRBD1. This CDR3 spans 19 amino acids. The germline V gene encodes CDR1 SQVTM and CDR2 ANQGSEA. The junction had 22 bases not matched to a gene; V was cut back by 4 bases and J by 4 bases. The CDR3, as DNA: TGCAGCGTTGTATTTCCGGGACAGGGTATAGTGCGCGGAAGAGAGACCCAGTACTTC. Protein sequence: CSVVFPGQGIVRGRETQYF.

Concerning this clone: Other DNA sequences in this specimen translate into the identical CDR3. The rearrangement uses TRBV5-1 and TRBJ2-5; perhaps D is TRBD1 or TRBD2 (5 bases each). Germline assignment: CDR1 SGHRS and CDR2 YFSETQ. V lost 4 bases and J lost 5, with 12 bases in between. CDR3 length: 13 residues. The DNA for the CDR3 is TGCGCCAGCAGCATCCAGGGCGGGGAGACCCAGTACTTC. Residues: CASSIQGGETQYF.

This clone has a single count. The chain employs TRBV18 and TRBJ2-7; tentative D call: TRBD2 (6 bases). Germline V gene sequence: CDR1 KGHSH, CDR2 LQKENI. The length of the CDR3 is 15 residues. The V end was cut by 5 bases, the J end by 3 bases, with 17 bases between. DNA for the CDR3: TGTGCCAGCTCAGTGCGGGGTGGAGGATTCTACGAGCAGTACTTC. This translates into CASSVRGGGFYEQYF.

This chain joins TRBV5-4 and TRBJ1-4; D is perhaps TRBD1 (6 bases). The CDR3 has 17 residues. Trimming removed 0 bases at V and 4 bases at J, with 16 bases between. Germline values: CDR1 SGHNT, CDR2 YYREEE (reference sequence). The CDR3 sequence is CASSLGTRTDFNEKLFF. CDR3 nucleotide sequence: TGTGCCAGCAGCTTGGGGACCCGGACAGATTTTAATGAAAAACTGTTTTTT.

The J gene is TRBJ2-7, the V gene TRBV14; the match to TRBD2 covers 9 bases. The CDR3 length is 14 residues. The J segment lost 6 bases and the V segment lost 4 bases, leaving 7 bases of the junction unmatched. The germline V gene has CDR1 SGHDN and CDR2 FVKESK. The CDR3 bases are TGTGCCAGCAGCCGATTAGCGGGAGTTTTCGAGCAGTACTTC. This translates into CASSRLAGVFEQYF.

The chain links TRBV20-1 to TRBJ2-5; the D is unclear. V was shortened by 3 bases and J by 10 bases, with 9 bases between the two germline ends. The CDR3 consists of 10 residues. CDR1 and CDR2 (germline): DFQATT, SNEGSKA (reference sequence). CDR3 coding DNA: TGCAGTGCTAGTTTCGTAGACCAGTACTTC. The encoded protein is CSASFVDQYF.

There are a few counts of this clone. The chain employs TRBV15 and TRBJ2-7; TRBD1 matches at 8 bases. This CDR3 contains 15 residues. The V and J ends lost 4 bases and 0 bases, in that order; junction bases with no gene match: 5. Germline CDR1 and CDR2: LNHNV and YYDKDF (reference sequence). CDR3 residues: CATSTRTGISYEQYF. The CDR3 coding sequence is TGTGCCACCAGCACTCGGACAGGGATCTCCTACGAGCAGTACTTC.

The V and J genes are TRBV6-1 and TRBJ2-7; D perhaps matches TRBD1 (6 bases). Germline V lookup: CDR1 MNHNS, CDR2 SASEGT. The length of the CDR3 is 13 residues. The CDR3 DNA sequence: TGTGCGGGGGCCCGGAACCTCAACTACGAGCAGTACTTC. Translation: CAGARNLNYEQYF.

This chain uses TRBV5-1 with TRBJ2-1, with 10 bases lining up with TRBD2. Germline-derived CDR1 and CDR2 are SGHRS and YFSETQ. The V and J ends lost 1 base and 3 bases, in that order; junction bases with no gene match: 4. The CDR3 extends over 16 amino acids. This chain's CDR3 is CASSLRLAGVYNEQFF. Here the CDR3 DNA reads TGCGCCAGCAGCTTGCGACTAGCGGGCGTCTACAATGAGCAGTTCTTC.

V is TRBV2 and J is TRBJ2-7; D may be TRBD1 (6 bases). V dropped 7 bases and J dropped 4 bases, with 11 bases sitting between them. The germline V gene encodes CDR1 SNHLY and CDR2 FYNNEI. This CDR3 is 12 amino acids long. Written as DNA, the CDR3 is TGTGCCAGCACCGAGAGGGGGTACGAGCAGTACTTC. It yields the protein CASTERGYEQYF.

This clone appeared a few times. The chain couples TRBV11-2 to TRBJ2-6; no clear D. CDR1 is SGHAT, CDR2 FQNNGV, per germline. CDR3 length: 15 amino acids. V lost 1 base to trimming and J lost 1 base, with 5 bases between them. In nucleotides, the CDR3 is TGTGCCAGCAGCTTAGTACCGTCTGGGGCCAACGTCCTGACTTTC. Its translation: CASSLVPSGANVLTF.

The CDR3, as DNA: TGTGCCAGCAGCTTAGATGGAGCGGGAGTGAGCTACGAGCAGTACTTC. Protein sequence: CASSLDGAGVSYEQYF. This sequence joins TRBV7-2 and TRBJ2-7, with 8 bases that match TRBD2. Germline CDR1 SGHTA, CDR2 FQGNSA. This CDR3 region has 16 residues. Trimming took 1 base from V and 3 from J; bases not matched to a gene: 8.

The chain employs TRBV28 and TRBJ2-1; 7 bases line up with TRBD2. CDR3 length: 15 amino acids. The V and J ends lost 2 bases and 7 bases, in that order; junction bases with no gene match: 8. Germline lookup yields CDR1 MDHEN and CDR2 SYDVKM. Here the CDR3 reads CASSLHGGISNEQFF. DNA for the CDR3: TGTGCCAGCAGTTTACACGGGGGGATATCGAATGAGCAGTTCTTC.

This sequence joins TRBV2 and TRBJ2-5; 7 bases map to TRBD1. V was pared by 6 bases and J by 2 bases, with 15 bases of the junction left unmatched. The CDR3 runs 17 residues. Germline lookup yields CDR1 SNHLY and CDR2 FYNNEI. CDR3 nucleotide sequence: TGTGCCAGCAGGATAGAGACAGGGTGGCTACAACAAGAGACCCAGTACTTC. Translation: CASRIETGWLQQETQYF.

The table lists this clone with a few counts. CDR3 in DNA: TGTGCCAGCAGCGTAGCCCCTAGCGGGAGTGGGGAGACCCAGTACTTC. Its protein product is CASSVAPSGSGETQYF. The genes are TRBV9 and TRBJ2-5; 10 bases agree with TRBD2. Germline V CDR1 and CDR2: SGDLS, YYNGEE. This CDR3 is built from 16 residues. V trimming: 0 bases; J trimming: 5 bases; junction bases outside the gene matches: 7. The whole variable domain, remainder taken from reference TRBV9 and TRBJ2-5, is DSGVTQTPKHLITATGQRVTLRCSPRSGDLSVYWYQQSLDQGLQFLIQYYNGEERAKGNILERFSAQQFPDLHSELNLSSLELGDSALYFCASSVAPSGSGETQYFGPGTRLLVL.

The chain carries TRBV2 and TRBJ2-5, with unresolved D. The CDR3 extends over 14 amino acids. Trimming removed 11 bases from V and 5 bases from J, with 21 bases in between. CDR1 and CDR2 (germline): SNHLY, FYNNEI. This CDR3 reads CASSRVSIQETQYF. CDR3 in DNA: TGTGCCTCCAGCCGCGTTAGTATCCAGGAGACCCAGTACTTC.

The rearrangement joins TRBV28 to TRBJ1-1; D is undetermined. Between the trimmed V and J ends, which lost 5 bases and 4 bases, there was a span of 14 bases. The CDR3 sequence is 14 residues long. The germline V gene has CDR1 MDHEN and CDR2 SYDVKM. The CDR3 loop reads CASSLPSPGTEAFF. Written as DNA, the CDR3 is TGTGCCAGCAGTCTACCCAGCCCAGGCACTGAAGCTTTCTTT. The complete variable domain, with remaining parts taken from reference TRBV28 and TRBJ1-1, reads DVKVTQSSRYLVKRTGEKVFLECVQDMDHENMFWYRQDPGLGLRLIYFSYDVKMKEKGDIPEGYSVSREKKERFSLILESASTNQTSMYLCASSLPSPGTEAFFGQGTRLTVV.

This clone occurred many times. This chain links TRBV6-1 with TRBJ2-7; 14 nucleotides match TRBD2. J was trimmed by 5 bases and V by 4 bases; bases with no gene match: 1. Per germline, CDR1 MNHNS and CDR2 SASEGT. This CDR3 is built from 14 residues. In DNA, the CDR3 is TGTGCCAGCAGTGGGACTAGCGGGAGGCACGAGCAGTACTTC. Protein product: CASSGTSGRHEQYF.